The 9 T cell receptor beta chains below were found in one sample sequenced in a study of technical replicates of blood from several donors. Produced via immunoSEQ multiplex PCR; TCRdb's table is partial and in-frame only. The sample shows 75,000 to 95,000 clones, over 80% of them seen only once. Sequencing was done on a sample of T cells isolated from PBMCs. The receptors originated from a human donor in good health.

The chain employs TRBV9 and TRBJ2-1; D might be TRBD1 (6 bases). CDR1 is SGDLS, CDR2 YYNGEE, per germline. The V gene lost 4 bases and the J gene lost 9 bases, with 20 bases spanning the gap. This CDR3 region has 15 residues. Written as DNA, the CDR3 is TGTGCCAGCAGCCCCGCGGATGTGGGGGCGGGTGAGCAGTTCTTC. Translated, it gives CASSPADVGAGEQFF.

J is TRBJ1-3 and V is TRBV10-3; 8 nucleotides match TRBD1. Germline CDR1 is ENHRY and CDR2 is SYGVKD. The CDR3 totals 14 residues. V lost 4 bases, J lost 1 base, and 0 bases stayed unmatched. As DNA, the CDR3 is TGTGCCATCAGTGGGGACAGGTCTGGAAACACCATATATTTT. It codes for CAISGDRSGNTIYF.

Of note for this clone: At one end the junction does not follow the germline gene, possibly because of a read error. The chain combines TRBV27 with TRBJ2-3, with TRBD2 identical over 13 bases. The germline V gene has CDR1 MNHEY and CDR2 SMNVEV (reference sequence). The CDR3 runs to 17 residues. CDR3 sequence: CATSRTSGSGARDTQYF. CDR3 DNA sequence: TGTGCCACCAGTAGGACTAGCGGGAGTGGGGCGCGAGATACGCAGTATTTT.

CDR3 amino acids: CASSPPSTEAFF. In DNA, the CDR3 is TGTGCCAGCTCACCACCGAGCACTGAAGCTTTCTTT. This sequence joins TRBV18 and TRBJ1-1; no firm D call. The CDR3 consists of 12 residues. The germline V and J ends were trimmed by 0 bases and 4 bases, with 3 bases remaining between them. Germline lookup yields CDR1 KGHSH and CDR2 LQKENI.

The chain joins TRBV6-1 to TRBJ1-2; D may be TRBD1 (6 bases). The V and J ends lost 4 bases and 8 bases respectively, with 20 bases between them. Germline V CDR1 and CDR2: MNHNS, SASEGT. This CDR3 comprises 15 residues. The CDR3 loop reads CASSGLSTRQEGYTF. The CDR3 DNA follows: TGTGCCAGCAGTGGCCTCTCGACGCGACAGGAAGGCTACACCTTC.

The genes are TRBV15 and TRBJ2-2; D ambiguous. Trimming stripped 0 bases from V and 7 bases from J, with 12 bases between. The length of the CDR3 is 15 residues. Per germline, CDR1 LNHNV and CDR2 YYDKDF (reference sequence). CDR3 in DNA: TGTGCCACCAGCAGAGATCTCAGCCGGAGCGGGGAGCTGTTTTTT. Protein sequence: CATSRDLSRSGELFF.

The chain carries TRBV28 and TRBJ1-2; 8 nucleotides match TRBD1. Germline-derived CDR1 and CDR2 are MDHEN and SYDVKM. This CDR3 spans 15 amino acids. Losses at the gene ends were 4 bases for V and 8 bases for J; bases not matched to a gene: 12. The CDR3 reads CASSSHRGRIGGYTF. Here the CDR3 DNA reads TGTGCCAGCAGTTCGCACAGGGGGAGGATTGGGGGCTACACCTTC.

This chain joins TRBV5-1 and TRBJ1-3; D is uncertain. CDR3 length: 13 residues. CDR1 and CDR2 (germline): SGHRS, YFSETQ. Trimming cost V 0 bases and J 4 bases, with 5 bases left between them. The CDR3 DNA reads TGCGCCAGCAGCTTGGACGAGGGAAACACCATATATTTT. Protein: CASSLDEGNTIYF.

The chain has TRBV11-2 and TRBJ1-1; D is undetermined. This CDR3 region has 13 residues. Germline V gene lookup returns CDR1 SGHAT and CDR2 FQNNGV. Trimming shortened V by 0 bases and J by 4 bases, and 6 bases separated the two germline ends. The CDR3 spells CASSLDRGTEAFF. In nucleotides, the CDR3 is TGTGCCAGCAGCTTAGATAGAGGCACTGAAGCTTTCTTT.